The T cell receptor (beta chain) under discussion was sequenced for a study of blood T cell repertoires in COVID-19. Study-level information: T cells, B-cell-depleted T cells, or PBMCs provided the cDNA or gDNA that served as material.

The CDR3 has 15 amino acids. Looked up from germline, CDR1 is SGDLS and CDR2 is YYNGEE. V lost 3 bases and J lost 5; bases outside the gene matches: 7. Some clones are missing from TCRdb's copy, which holds only in-frame ones; the method was immunoSEQ multiplex PCR. The repertoire holds about 180,000 clones, with around 85% as singletons. The chain links TRBV9 to TRBJ2-1; 8 nucleotides match TRBD2. The clonotype was recovered from a man aged 55 to 70 with acute or convalescent COVID-19. Sequenced: peripheral blood. The CDR3 bases are TGTGCCAGCAGCGCATCGGGAGGGCCCCACAATGAGCAGTTCTTC. Protein product: CASSASGGPHNEQFF.